This section outlines one T cell receptor beta chain sequence together with its context. Trimming at V came to 1 base and at J to 6 bases, leaving 13 bases not matched to a gene. This CDR3 contains 18 residues. Germline V lookup: CDR1 SGHTA, CDR2 FQGTGA. This sample is drawn from a study of T-cell reconstitution after alpha-beta-depleted transplantation in children. Library preparation (for TCRbeta) was performed with unique molecular identifiers. From the PCR reads, TCRdb called clonotypes with MiXCR, one entry per CDR3 protein. In the table there are more than 450,000 distinct CDR3 sequences, about 17% of which are singletons.

Here the sequenced sample was PBMCs from the stem cell graft donor, taken from the stem cell graft. The receptor's source is a human donor who donated a stem cell graft to a child with acute lymphoblastic leukemia. This rearrangement joins TRBV7-3 to TRBJ2-1; 9 nucleotides line up with TRBD2. CDR3 region: CASSLKASSGTYFNEQFF. In DNA, the CDR3 is TGTGCCAGCAGCTTAAAGGCGTCTAGCGGGACATATTTCAATGAGCAGTTCTTC.